Listed below are T cell receptor beta chains from one sample, sequenced in a study of vaccination effects on CD4 cells after COVID-19. The assay was immunoSEQ multiplex PCR, and TCRdb's table has in-frame clones only and misses some. Counted here are tens of thousands of clones, roughly 74% occurring once; the ten biggest clones make up 2.2%. Their antigens are not known. The sample here was CD4+ T cells from PBMCs cultured without peptide, taken after COVID-19 vaccination. The receptors were gathered from a human donor who received a COVID-19 vaccine. CDR3s include the opening cysteine and the closing phenylalanine or tryptophan. D genes are given only for firm matches. Not every row has a clone size; where given, it reads once, few, many or a size class.

cdr3_aa cdr3_nt d_call j_call clone_size v_call
CSVGGYGANVLTF TGCAGCGTTGGGGGGTATGGGGCCAACGTCCTGACTTTC . TRBJ2-6 . TRBV29-1
CAWSVRLAGVNEQFF TGTGCCTGGAGTGTAAGACTAGCGGGGGTGAATGAGCAGTTCTTC TRBD2 TRBJ2-1 . TRBV30
CASSVRLTDEKLFF TGTGCCAGCAGTGTACGTCTTACGGATGAAAAACTGTTTTTT . TRBJ1-4 . TRBV2
CATSDLPGTPPTDTQYF TGTGCCACCAGTGATTTGCCCGGGACCCCGCCGACAGATACGCAGTATTTT . TRBJ2-3 . TRBV24-1
CASSLGTGRGNEQFF TGTGCCAGCAGCCTTGGGACAGGGCGAGGGAATGAGCAGTTCTTC TRBD1 TRBJ2-1 . TRBV7-2
CASSLDRGTEAFF TGCGCCAGCAGCCTAGACAGGGGGACTGAAGCTTTCTTT TRBD1 TRBJ1-1 . TRBV4-1
CASSVRDRGRVENTEAFF TGCGCCAGCAGCGTCCGGGACAGGGGGCGAGTGGAGAACACTGAAGCTTTCTTT TRBD1 TRBJ1-1 . TRBV5-1
CASSPPGQLFSNQPQHF TGTGCCAGCTCACCACCAGGGCAACTTTTTAGCAATCAGCCCCAGCATTTT . TRBJ1-5 . TRBV18
CASSDSKVKETQYF TGTGCCAGCAGTGACTCGAAAGTTAAAGAGACCCAGTACTTC . TRBJ2-5 . TRBV6-4
CASSIPPEAFF TGTGCCAGCTCAATTCCGCCTGAAGCTTTCTTT . TRBJ1-1 . TRBV18
CASSKQGDGYTF TGTGCCAGCAGTAAACAGGGAGATGGCTACACCTTC . TRBJ1-2 . TRBV6-5
CASSLLAGGPPGANVLTF TGTGCCAGCAGCCTACTAGCGGGGGGGCCACCTGGGGCCAACGTCCTGACTTTC TRBD2 TRBJ2-6 . TRBV28
CASSLGGALYNEQFF TGTGCCAGCAGCTTAGGCGGGGCCCTATACAATGAGCAGTTCTTC . TRBJ2-1 . TRBV7-2
CASSLQGGTANEKLFF TGCGCCAGCAGCTTGCAGGGGGGCACGGCTAATGAAAAACTGTTTTTT TRBD1 TRBJ1-4 . TRBV5-1
CASSPIRTGTDTQYF TGCGCCAGCAGCCCGATTAGGACAGGAACAGATACGCAGTATTTT TRBD1 TRBJ2-3 once TRBV5-1
CATSEGWGNEQFF TGTGCCACCAGTGAGGGGTGGGGCAATGAGCAGTTCTTC . TRBJ2-1 . TRBV24-1
CASSYRTGTQPQHF TGTGCCAGCAGTTACCGGACAGGGACCCAGCCCCAGCATTTT TRBD1 TRBJ1-5 . TRBV6-5
CASSYRGSSNQPQHF TGTGCCAGCAGTTACAGGGGATCGAGCAATCAGCCCCAGCATTTT . TRBJ1-5 few TRBV6-5
CASSSGWTQPQHF TGTGCCAGCAGCTCAGGGTGGACTCAGCCCCAGCATTTT . TRBJ1-5 . TRBV28
CASSATGSVDTGELFF TGCGCCAGCAGCGCAACAGGGTCGGTCGACACCGGGGAGCTGTTTTTT . TRBJ2-2 . TRBV5-1
CASSVDPTYSGNTIYF TGTGCCAGCAGCGTAGATCCCACCTACTCTGGAAACACCATATATTTT . TRBJ1-3 once TRBV9
CASTSGTGEADTQYF TGTGCCAGCACTTCCGGGACAGGGGAAGCAGATACGCAGTATTTT TRBD1 TRBJ2-3 . TRBV11-3
CASSYGYYGYTF TGTGCCAGCAGTTACGGCTACTATGGCTACACCTTC . TRBJ1-2 once TRBV6-5
CASSTRQGGTEAFF TGTGCCAGTAGTACCCGACAAGGAGGCACTGAAGCTTTCTTT . TRBJ1-1 . TRBV19
CAWSEGLDGYTF TGTGCCTGGAGTGAGGGGTTGGATGGCTACACCTTC . TRBJ1-2 . TRBV30
CASSADRYLEGTDTQYF TGTGCCAGCAGTGCAGACAGGTATCTGGAGGGCACAGATACGCAGTATTTT . TRBJ2-3 . TRBV6-1
CASSQDSPSSTQYF TGTGCCAGCAGCCAAGATTCTCCCTCAAGTACGCAGTATTTT . TRBJ2-3 . TRBV4-2
CASREGYQPQHF TGTGCCAGCAGGGAGGGGTATCAGCCCCAGCATTTT . TRBJ1-5 . TRBV2
CASSRGRGDNEQFF TGTGCCAGTAGTAGGGGAAGGGGGGACAATGAGCAGTTCTTC . TRBJ2-1 . TRBV19
CASSPTSGDSPLHF TGTGCCAGCTCACCGACTTCTGGAGATTCACCCCTCCACTTT . TRBJ1-6 . TRBV18
CASSQDAGGYGYTF TGTGCCAGCAGCCAAGATGCAGGGGGCTATGGCTACACCTTC TRBD1 TRBJ1-2 . TRBV4-2
CASSATATNEKLFF TGCGCCAGCAGCGCGACAGCAACTAATGAAAAACTGTTTTTT . TRBJ1-4 . TRBV5-1